This T cell receptor (beta chain) was obtained from a study of shared clonotypes between healthy human individuals (dated by TCRdb to the early 2020s). General notes on the study: A few men and two women, aged 18 to 49 years, made up the cohort. Libraries were prepared and TCR repertoires were sequenced by different laboratories using diverse techniques, in order to increase sequencing depth and limit assay-specific biases. The study deeply sequenced blood TCR repertoires of five healthy adults to estimate repertoire size and the extent of clonotype sharing between individuals. For each donor, CD4 naive and CD4 memory were each run on three plates, CD8 naive on two plates, and CD8 memory on one plate. Leukapheresis yielded between about 0.9 and 9.5 billion PBMCs per donor.

V lost 2 bases and J lost 7 bases; the stretch between them is 17 bases long. CDR1 and CDR2 (MNHEY, SVGAGI) derive from the germline V gene. The CDR3 runs 15 residues from the cysteine to the phenylalanine. Only CDR3 DNA is held: 45 bases, read in frame from base 1. Study-level results and caveats: Sampling was limited to blood, and TCR repertoires in tissue likely differ from TCR repertoires in blood. When a handful of donors were compared, the shared fraction of clonotypes was about 5% for naive CD4, about 4% for naive CD8, 2% to 2.5% for memory CD4, and 0.35% to 0.5% for memory CD8. Compared with non-shared clonotypes, clonotypes shared by all four sorted-subset donors had higher generation probabilities. Even with the large sequencing depth, rarefaction of the sorted-subset datasets indicated that sequencing was incomplete. Based on pairwise subsampling, the degree of clonotype sharing among donors was expected to be affected by sequencing depth. Larger estimated clonotype richness was generally found for naive subsets than for memory subsets. The small number of donors limited the genetic and exposure-history diversity represented.

Using the deep immunoSEQ assay, TCR CDR3 regions were amplified from genomic DNA by multiplex PCR. Genomic DNA extracted from each cell subset was distributed evenly over all wells of several immunoSEQ 96-well plates, and each plate served as one replicate. For sorted subsets, each replicate PCR was loaded with around 200 ng genomic DNA, equivalent to roughly 30,000 T cell genomes. The purified libraries were quantified using a Qubit 3.0 fluorometer, sized with a Bioanalyzer 2100, and then quantified again using the KAPA Library Quantification kit. A separate single-read 150-cycle Illumina NextSeq 550 flow cell was used to sequence each immunoSEQ 96-well plate. On the study's bioinformatics: Because the immunoSEQ output held only junctional sequences and lacked quality scores, the filtering could not match the filtering applied to full-length reads. Sequences were annotated with PyIR, a Python wrapper for IgBLAST v1.9, using IMGT germline references to assign V/J genes and CDR3. Reads were filtered out if the reads had weak V/J assignments (E-value above 1e-6), no CDR3, stop codons, out-of-frame junctions, or ambiguous translated residues. V3J clonotypes were defined by identical inferred V gene, J gene, and CDR3 amino acid sequence. The percentage overlap between two repertoires was calculated by dividing the number of shared unique clonotypes by the size of the smaller repertoire. Repertoire richness was assessed with RTK rarefaction, the Chao1 estimator, and Recon v2.1 estimates of unobserved clonotypes. For all TCRbeta clonotypes obtained by the gDNA method from a handful of donors, generation probabilities were computed with OLGA. The table was pulled from immuneACCESS by TCRdb, which kept in-frame rearrangements only. Such tables lose some clones; where checked, under half of the loss comes from unresolved V genes, and the rest has no known cause. V and J calls and clone size follow that table, whereas D and trimming were derived from the DNA. The sample records a few million clones, 93% of which are singletons. The ten largest clones take up approximately 0.4% of the sample.

The donors were healthy, HIV-negative adults with no recently reported acute infections or vaccinations. Every donor was a Caucasian adult living in Nashville, Tennessee, USA. CD4+ T cells were enriched by magnetic negative selection; naive cells were then positively selected on CD45RA, and the negative fraction formed the memory subset. Blood was collected by leukapheresis, and PBMCs were isolated by Ficoll-Histopaque density gradient centrifugation and then cryopreserved in liquid nitrogen vapor phase. Analytical flow cytometry was used to check the purity and quantity of every magnetically sorted T cell population. Genomic DNA was isolated from every sorted fraction and measured by UV absorbance on a Nanodrop 2000c. This clone was picked up one time. Its target antigen remains unknown. No much larger clone is present one base from it, and per-base qualities are unavailable.

Sequencing was carried out using naive CD4+ T cells from PBMCs. In the paper's terms, the cell subset or site label means: CD45RA+ positively selected. This sequence originates from a man younger than 35 in good health. Some clones in this sample may be carry-over from other donors' samples. The chain employs TRBV6-5 and TRBJ2-5, with TRBD2 perhaps the D gene, on 6 matching bases. CDR3 protein: CASSYEYGGAMTQYF. DNA sequence: TGTGCCAGCAGTTACGAATACGGCGGGGCGATGACCCAGTACTTC.